This T cell receptor beta chain was sequenced during a study of shared clonotypes between healthy human individuals. Regarding this clone: Its antigen is unknown. Other nucleotide sequences from this sample produce the same CDR3.

The CDR3 contains 10 residues. V was trimmed by 3 bases and J by 6 bases, leaving 5 bases between them. The germline V gene encodes CDR1 DFQATT and CDR2 SNEGSKA (reference sequence). Every contributor of samples was a Caucasian grown-up residing in Nashville, Tennessee. Repertoires were generated with immunoSEQ multiplex PCR, while TCRdb's copy carries only in-frame clones and drops some. The sample contains some 2,000,000 clones, roughly 94% of which appear only once. Notes on the study in general: Depth was large, yet rarefaction showed that sorted-subset sequencing was incomplete. Sequencing depth was predicted to influence how clonotypes are shared among donors.

This TCR derives from a man between 18 and 35 years old in good health. The sample taken for sequencing was naive CD4+ T cells sorted from blood. Subset given: CD45RA+ positively selected. The rearrangement joins TRBV20-1 to TRBJ1-1, with D uncertain. CDR3 amino acids: CSASFPEAFF. Here the CDR3 DNA reads TGCAGTGCTAGCTTCCCTGAAGCTTTCTTT.